This T cell receptor (beta chain) emerged from a study of blood T cells in healthy people across ages. The CDR3 length is 15 residues. Germline lookup yields CDR1 SNHLY and CDR2 FYNNEI. The V end was cut by 3 bases, the J end by 2 bases, with 11 bases between. A sample-barcoded 5' primer and a J-beta primer mix were used in a second PCR of roughly 7 to 12 cycles. Each cDNA molecule received a tag from a template-switch adaptor that had 12 random nucleotides. From the 5' RACE reads, TCRdb called clonotypes with MiXCR, one entry per CDR3 protein. This table has about a million distinct CDR3 sequences, 48% appearing once. Investigators took around 10 milliliters of peripheral blood from every donor.

The sequence derives from a man younger than 45 in good health. Input material: blood. This chain links TRBV2 with TRBJ2-1, with D possibly matching TRBD1 (5 bases). CDR3 residues: CASSERQGTYNEQFF. The DNA of the CDR3 is TGTGCCAGCAGTGAGCGGCAGGGCACCTACAATGAGCAGTTCTTC.